These 7 T cell receptor beta chains share one sample of origin, sequenced in a study of CD8 T cells in Susac syndrome. Random hexamers were used to reverse transcribe an amount of about 0.45 to 1 ug RNA. TCRdb used MiXCR to reprocess the immunoSEQ multiplex PCR reads, holding one entry per CDR3 protein. The repertoire consists of 180,000 or so distinct CDR3 sequences, with more than 90% occurring once and the leading ten covering about 0.13%. Sequencing was performed on CD4+ T cells from PBMCs. Every receptor here comes from a human donor in good health.

The chain links TRBV20-1 to TRBJ2-1, with D hard to call. This CDR3 region has 15 residues. Trimming took off 5 bases at V and 4 bases at J, with 18 bases between the two ends. From germline, CDR1 is DFQATT and CDR2 SNEGSKA (reference sequence). The CDR3 region has the DNA TGCAGTGCTTCCCTCCCCGTTATAGCATACAATGAGCAGTTCTTC. Translated: CSASLPVIAYNEQFF.

This chain links TRBV4-3 with TRBJ1-2, with TRBD1 identical over 12 bases. J was trimmed by 8 bases and V by 4 bases; bases with no gene match: 11. CDR1 is LGHNA, CDR2 YSLEER, per germline. This CDR3 has 16 amino acids. The chain's CDR3 is CASSREHSGTGGGYTF. CDR3 in DNA: TGCGCCAGCAGCCGGGAACACTCCGGGACAGGGGGCGGCTACACCTTC.

V and J are TRBV5-6 and TRBJ1-2; 11 positions agree with TRBD1. V was clipped by 2 bases and J by 4 bases; unmatched bases: 4. Looked up from germline, CDR1 is SGHDT and CDR2 is YYEEEE. The CDR3 contains 15 residues. The CDR3 DNA sequence: TGTGCCAGCAGCTTAGGACAGGGGGCGCGCTATGGCTACACCTTC. Amino acid sequence: CASSLGQGARYGYTF.

In nucleotides, the CDR3 is TGTGCCAGCAGAAGCGGGACTAGCGTTGGCACAGATACGCAGTATTTT. Protein sequence: CASRSGTSVGTDTQYF. The chain recombines TRBV5-4 with TRBJ2-3, with 10 bases matching TRBD2. CDR1 is SGHNT and CDR2 is YYREEE in the germline V gene (reference sequence). The CDR3 covers 16 residues. V shed 5 bases and J 1 base; nucleotides not matched to a gene: 7.

DNA of the CDR3: TGTGCCACTACATCTGACCAAGAGACCCAGTACTTC. Its translation is CATTSDQETQYF. J is TRBJ2-5 and V is TRBV6-5, with D unresolved. Trimming shortened V by 10 bases and J by 0 bases, and 9 bases separated the two germline ends. Germline V CDR1 and CDR2: MNHEY, SVGAGI. The CDR3 is 12 amino acids.

The CDR3 bases are TGCAGCGTTGTAAAGGGTTTGGGGGAACCCTACGAGCAGTACTTC. Translating it yields CSVVKGLGEPYEQYF. The chain carries TRBV29-1 and TRBJ2-7; the D gene could be TRBD1 or TRBD2 (5 bases each). Trimming pared 4 bases from V and 2 bases from J, leaving 18 bases between. This CDR3 contains 15 residues. In germline, CDR1 is SQVTM, CDR2 ANQGSEA.

The V and J genes are TRBV29-1 and TRBJ2-7, with D tentatively TRBD1 (6 bases). Trimming removed 1 base from V and 5 bases from J, with 15 bases in between. The germline CDR1 and CDR2 sequences are SQVTM and ANQGSEA. The length of the CDR3 is 14 residues. The CDR3 loop reads CSVEVVASGDEQYF. CDR3 in DNA: TGCAGCGTTGAAGTCGTAGCTTCAGGGGACGAGCAGTACTTC.